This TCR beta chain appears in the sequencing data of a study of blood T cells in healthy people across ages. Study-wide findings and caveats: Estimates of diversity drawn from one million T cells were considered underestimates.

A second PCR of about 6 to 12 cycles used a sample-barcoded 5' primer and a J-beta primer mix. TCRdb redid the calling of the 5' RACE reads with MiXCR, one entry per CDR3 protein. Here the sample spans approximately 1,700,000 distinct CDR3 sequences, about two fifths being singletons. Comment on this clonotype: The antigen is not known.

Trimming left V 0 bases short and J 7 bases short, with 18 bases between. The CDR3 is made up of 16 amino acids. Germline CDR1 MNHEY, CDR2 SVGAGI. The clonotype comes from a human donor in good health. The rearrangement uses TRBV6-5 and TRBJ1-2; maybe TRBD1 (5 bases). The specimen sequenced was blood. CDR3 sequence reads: CASSYSDGKGWAGYTF. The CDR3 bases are TGTGCCAGCAGTTACTCGGATGGGAAGGGGTGGGCTGGCTACACCTTC.